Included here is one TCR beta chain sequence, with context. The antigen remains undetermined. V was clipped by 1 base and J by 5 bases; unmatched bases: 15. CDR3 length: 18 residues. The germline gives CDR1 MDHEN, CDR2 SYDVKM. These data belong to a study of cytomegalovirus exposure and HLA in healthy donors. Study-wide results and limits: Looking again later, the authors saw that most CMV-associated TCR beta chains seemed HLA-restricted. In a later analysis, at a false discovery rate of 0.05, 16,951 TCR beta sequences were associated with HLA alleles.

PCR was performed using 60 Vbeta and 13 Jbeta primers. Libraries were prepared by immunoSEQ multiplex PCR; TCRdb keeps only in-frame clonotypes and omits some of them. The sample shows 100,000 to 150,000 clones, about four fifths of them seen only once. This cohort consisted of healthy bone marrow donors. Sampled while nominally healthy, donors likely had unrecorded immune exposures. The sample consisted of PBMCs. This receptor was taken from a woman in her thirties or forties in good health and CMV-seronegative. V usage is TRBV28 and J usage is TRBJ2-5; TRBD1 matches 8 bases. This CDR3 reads CASSLFSLRTGTDETQYF. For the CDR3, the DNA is TGTGCCAGCAGTTTATTCTCTCTCAGGACAGGGACTGACGAGACCCAGTACTTC.